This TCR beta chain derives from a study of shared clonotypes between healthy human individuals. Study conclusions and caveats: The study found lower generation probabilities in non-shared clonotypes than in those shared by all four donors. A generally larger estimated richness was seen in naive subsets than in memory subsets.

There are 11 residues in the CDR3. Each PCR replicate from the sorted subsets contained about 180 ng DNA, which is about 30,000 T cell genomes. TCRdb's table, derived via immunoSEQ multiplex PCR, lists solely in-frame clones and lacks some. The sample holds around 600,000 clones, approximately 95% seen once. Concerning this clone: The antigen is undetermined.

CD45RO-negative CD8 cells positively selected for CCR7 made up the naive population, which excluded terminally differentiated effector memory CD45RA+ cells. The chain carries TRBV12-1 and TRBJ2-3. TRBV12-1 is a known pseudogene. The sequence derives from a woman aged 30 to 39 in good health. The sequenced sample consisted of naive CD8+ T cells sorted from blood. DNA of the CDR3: TGTGCCAGCAGCTTTACGAATACGCAGTATTTT. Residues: CASSFTNTQYF.